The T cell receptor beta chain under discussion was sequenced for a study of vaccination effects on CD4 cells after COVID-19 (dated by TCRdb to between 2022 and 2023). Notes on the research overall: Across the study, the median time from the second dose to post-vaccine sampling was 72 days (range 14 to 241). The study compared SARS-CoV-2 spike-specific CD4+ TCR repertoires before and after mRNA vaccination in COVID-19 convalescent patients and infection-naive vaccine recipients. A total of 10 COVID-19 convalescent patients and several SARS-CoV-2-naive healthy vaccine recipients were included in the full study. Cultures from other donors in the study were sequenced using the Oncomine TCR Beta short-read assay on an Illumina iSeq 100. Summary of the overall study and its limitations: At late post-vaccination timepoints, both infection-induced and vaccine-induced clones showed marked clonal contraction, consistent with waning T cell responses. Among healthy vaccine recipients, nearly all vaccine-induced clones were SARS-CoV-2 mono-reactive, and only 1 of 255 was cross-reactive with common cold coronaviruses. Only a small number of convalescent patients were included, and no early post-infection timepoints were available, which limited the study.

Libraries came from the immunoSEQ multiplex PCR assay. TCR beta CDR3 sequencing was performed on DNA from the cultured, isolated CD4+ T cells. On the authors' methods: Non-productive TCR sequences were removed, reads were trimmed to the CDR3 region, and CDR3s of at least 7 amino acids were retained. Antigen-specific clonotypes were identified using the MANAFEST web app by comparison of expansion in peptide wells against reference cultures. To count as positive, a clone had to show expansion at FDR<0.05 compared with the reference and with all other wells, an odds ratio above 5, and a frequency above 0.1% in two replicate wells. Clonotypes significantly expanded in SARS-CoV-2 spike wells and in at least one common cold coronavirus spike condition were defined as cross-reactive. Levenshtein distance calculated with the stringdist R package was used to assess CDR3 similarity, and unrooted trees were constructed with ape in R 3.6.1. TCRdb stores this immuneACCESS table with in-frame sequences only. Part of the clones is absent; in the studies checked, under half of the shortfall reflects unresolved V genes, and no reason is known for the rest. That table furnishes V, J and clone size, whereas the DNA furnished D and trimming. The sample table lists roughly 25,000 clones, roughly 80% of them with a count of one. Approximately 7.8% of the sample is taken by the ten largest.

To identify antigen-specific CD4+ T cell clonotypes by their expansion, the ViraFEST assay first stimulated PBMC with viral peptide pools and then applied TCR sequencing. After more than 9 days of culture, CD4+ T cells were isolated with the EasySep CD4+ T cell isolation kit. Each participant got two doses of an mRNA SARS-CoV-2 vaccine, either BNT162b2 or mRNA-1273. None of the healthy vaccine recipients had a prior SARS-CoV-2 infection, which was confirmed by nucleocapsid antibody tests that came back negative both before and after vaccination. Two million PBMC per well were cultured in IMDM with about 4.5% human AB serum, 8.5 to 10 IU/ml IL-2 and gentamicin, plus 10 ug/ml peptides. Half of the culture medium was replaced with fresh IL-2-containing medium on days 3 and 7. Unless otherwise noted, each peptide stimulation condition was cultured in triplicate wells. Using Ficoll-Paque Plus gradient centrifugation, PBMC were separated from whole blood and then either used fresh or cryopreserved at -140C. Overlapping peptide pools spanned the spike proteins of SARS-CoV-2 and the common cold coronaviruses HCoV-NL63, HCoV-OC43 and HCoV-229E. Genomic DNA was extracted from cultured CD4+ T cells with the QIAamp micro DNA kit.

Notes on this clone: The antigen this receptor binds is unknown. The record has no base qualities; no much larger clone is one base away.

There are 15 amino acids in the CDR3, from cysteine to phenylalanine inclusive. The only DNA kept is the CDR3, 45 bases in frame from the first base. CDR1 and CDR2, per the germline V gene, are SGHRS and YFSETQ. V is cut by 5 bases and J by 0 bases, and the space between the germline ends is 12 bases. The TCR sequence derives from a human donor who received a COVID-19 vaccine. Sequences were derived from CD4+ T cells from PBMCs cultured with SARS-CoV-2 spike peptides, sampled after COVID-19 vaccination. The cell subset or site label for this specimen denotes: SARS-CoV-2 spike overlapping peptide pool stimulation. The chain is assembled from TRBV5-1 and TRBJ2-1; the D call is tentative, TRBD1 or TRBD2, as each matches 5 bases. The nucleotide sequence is TGCGCCAGCAGGGGGACCCCGGCCTCCTACAATGAGCAGTTCTTC. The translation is CASRGTPASYNEQFF. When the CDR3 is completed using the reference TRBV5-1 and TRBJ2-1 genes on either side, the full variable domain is KAGVTQTPRYLIKTRGQQVTLSCSPISGHRSVSWYQQTPGQGLQFLFEYFSETQRNKGNFPGRFSGRQFSNSRSEMNVSTLELGDSALYLCASRGTPASYNEQFFGPGTRLTVL.